These 16 T cell receptor beta chains were sequenced from one sample in a study of blood T cell repertoires in COVID-19. Profiled with immunoSEQ multiplex PCR; TCRdb holds only in-frame clones, not every one. The top ten clones hold about 2% of a sample with about 300,000 clones, under 90% of them seen once. Material: peripheral blood. The origin of the receptors is a woman younger than 45 with COVID-19, enrolled during active disease.

The chain is built from TRBV30 and TRBJ1-5; D uncertain. The V gene's germline CDR1 is GTSNPN and CDR2 SVGIG (reference sequence). Deletions cut 6 bases from V and 2 bases from J, with 2 bases between. This CDR3 spans 10 amino acids. As DNA, the CDR3 is TGTGCCTGCGGCAATCAGCCCCAGCATTTT. Its translation is CACGNQPQHF.

V usage is TRBV6-6 and J usage is TRBJ2-1; D may be TRBD2 (6 bases). The CDR3 sequence is 12 residues long. Trimming cost V 9 bases and J 4 bases, with 10 bases left between them. CDR1 and CDR2 from the germline V gene are MNHNY and SVGAGI (reference sequence). The CDR3 DNA follows: TGTGCCAGTGGGCGGGAATACAATGAGCAGTTCTTC. It is translated as CASGREYNEQFF.

The genes are TRBV9 and TRBJ2-7; 7 bases agree with TRBD1. The CDR3 is 14 residues long. V was pared by 3 bases and J by 2 bases, with 5 bases of the junction left unmatched. CDR1 is SGDLS, CDR2 YYNGEE, per germline. CDR3 nucleotides: TGTGCCAGCAGCGGACAGGGAGCTCCCTACGAGCAGTACTTC. Protein sequence: CASSGQGAPYEQYF.

The chain uses TRBV11-3 and TRBJ1-1; D uncertain. This CDR3 spans 14 amino acids. Germline values: CDR1 SGHNT, CDR2 YENEEA. V lost 5 bases to trimming and J lost 6 bases, with 16 bases between them. This CDR3 reads CASSVFVGSPEAFF. The CDR3 DNA follows: TGTGCCAGCAGCGTCTTCGTCGGTAGCCCTGAAGCTTTCTTT.

Concerning this clone itself: The sample has other DNA sequences that encode this CDR3 too. V gene TRBV3-1 (or the pseudogene TRBV3-2) combines with J gene TRBJ1-1; D is undetermined. V shed 1 base and J shed 8 bases, with 8 bases lying between them. The length of the CDR3 is 12 residues. Germline V gene sequence: CDR1 LGHDT, CDR2 YNNKEL (reference sequence). As DNA, the CDR3 is TGTGCCAGCAGCCAAGTCCCGGGGGAAGCTTTCTTT. Its protein product is CASSQVPGEAFF.

The chain recombines TRBV3-1 (or the pseudogene TRBV3-2) with TRBJ2-3; 7 nucleotides line up with TRBD2. The length of the CDR3 is 13 residues. J gave up 6 bases and V 3 bases, and 3 bases lay outside the gene matches. Germline values: CDR1 LGHDT, CDR2 YNNKEL (reference sequence). The CDR3 DNA follows: TGTGCCAGCAGCCAGAATAGCGGGGATACGCAGTATTTT. Translation: CASSQNSGDTQYF.

The V and J genes are TRBV4-3 and TRBJ1-2; D is uncertain. Trimming stripped 3 bases from V and 0 bases from J, with 11 bases between. The germline V gene has CDR1 LGHNA and CDR2 YSLEER. This CDR3 contains 15 residues. DNA of the CDR3: TGCGCCAGCAGCCACCGCGGCGGGTCTAACTATGGCTACACCTTC. Translating it yields CASSHRGGSNYGYTF.

The rearrangement joins TRBV28 to TRBJ1-2, with a weak D call TRBD1 (5 bases). There are 14 residues in the CDR3. V was cut by 5 bases and J by 2 bases, with 12 bases left in between. Per germline, CDR1 MDHEN and CDR2 SYDVKM. In DNA form, the CDR3 reads TGTGCCAGCAGTCAGACAGCTTACAACTATGGCTACACCTTC. It yields the protein CASSQTAYNYGYTF.

This rearrangement joins TRBV7-2 to TRBJ2-5, with TRBD1 matching over 9 bases. Looked up from germline, CDR1 is SGHTA and CDR2 is FQGNSA. With 5 bases clipped from V and 4 bases from J, the junction kept 8 bases outside the gene matches. The CDR3 is 15 amino acids. This CDR3 reads CASSGAGQGRETQYF. The CDR3 bases are TGTGCCAGCAGCGGCGCCGGACAGGGGCGAGAGACCCAGTACTTC.

This clone came up once. The V call is TRBV14, the J call TRBJ1-3; 9 bases match TRBD1. V dropped 11 bases and J dropped 2; count of bases not matched to a gene: 4. The germline V gene encodes CDR1 SGHDN and CDR2 FVKESK. The CDR3 is made up of 13 amino acids. CDR3 in amino acids: CACYRGPGNTIYF. The CDR3 DNA reads TGTGCCTGCTACAGGGGGCCTGGAAACACCATATATTTT.

The chain links TRBV6-1 to TRBJ2-2; 9 bases match TRBD2. V lost 4 bases and J lost 0; bases outside the gene matches: 3. CDR3 length: 16 residues. CDR1 MNHNS and CDR2 SASEGT come from the germline V gene. Written as DNA, the CDR3 is TGTGCCAGCAGTGGATGGACTAGCGCGAACACCGGGGAGCTGTTTTTT. Protein: CASSGWTSANTGELFF.

The J gene is TRBJ1-1, the V gene TRBV19; D unresolved. V was trimmed by 5 bases and J by 5 bases, leaving 9 bases between them. The CDR3 runs to 12 residues. Germline V gives CDR1 LNHDA, CDR2 SQIVND (reference sequence). The CDR3 sequence: CASSVGLTEAFF. DNA of the CDR3: TGTGCCAGTAGTGTTGGGCTGACTGAAGCTTTCTTT.

The V call is TRBV28, the J call TRBJ2-5; 10 nucleotides line up with TRBD2. V lost 8 bases to trimming and J lost 1 base; unmatched junction nucleotides: 10. The CDR3 covers 16 residues. Germline V gene sequence: CDR1 MDHEN, CDR2 SYDVKM. CDR3 amino acids: CASGETLAGPQETQYF. In nucleotides, the CDR3 is TGTGCCAGCGGGGAGACACTAGCGGGGCCCCAAGAGACCCAGTACTTC.

The CDR3 sequence is CASSPTIEEKLFF. In DNA form, the CDR3 reads TGTGCCAGCAGTCCTACTATAGAGGAAAAACTGTTTTTT. The V call is TRBV6-5, the J call TRBJ1-4; D gene uncertain. With 5 bases removed from V and 8 bases from J, the gap between germline ends came to 12 bases. The CDR3 loop spans 13 amino acids. From germline, CDR1 is MNHEY and CDR2 SVGAGI.

This clone was seen more than once but under ten times. The chain is built from TRBV29-1 and TRBJ2-5; D possibly corresponds to TRBD1 (6 bases). Per the germline V gene, CDR1 is SQVTM and CDR2 is ANQGSEA. The CDR3 totals 14 residues. Trimming removed 4 bases at V and 5 bases at J, with 17 bases between. The CDR3 spells CSVVFRGVTETQYF. In DNA, the CDR3 is TGCAGCGTTGTGTTCAGGGGAGTAACGGAGACCCAGTACTTC.

V gene TRBV6-5 combines with J gene TRBJ1-2; a weak D match, TRBD1 (5 bases). The CDR3 is 13 amino acids. CDR1 is MNHEY and CDR2 is SVGAGI in the germline V gene. V was trimmed by 6 bases and J by 2 bases, leaving 10 bases between them. CDR3 residues: CASSPGLNYGYTF. CDR3 nucleotides: TGTGCCAGCAGCCCGGGACTGAACTATGGCTACACCTTC.